This T cell receptor (beta chain) was recovered during a study of blood T cell repertoires in COVID-19. Sequencing was performed with immunoSEQ multiplex PCR; in TCRdb, only in-frame clones are kept and a portion is missing. The repertoire includes roughly 260,000 clones, approximately 91% of them detected once, and more than 1% sits in the top ten. The sequence was collected from a human donor in a cohort exposed to, infected with or recovered from COVID-19 (not recorded which). The donor label of this sample is uncertain. Sequences were obtained from PBMCs or T cells enriched from blood (not recorded which).

The CDR3 loop reads CASSPVGDSGYGYTF. Here the CDR3 DNA reads TGTGCCAGCAGCCCGGTCGGGGACAGCGGTTATGGCTACACCTTC. The V gene is TRBV7-8, the J gene TRBJ1-2; 7 nucleotides align to TRBD1. Germline V gene sequence: CDR1 SGHVS, CDR2 FQNEAQ. The CDR3 totals 15 residues. V lost 5 bases, J lost 5 bases, and 11 bases stayed unmatched.